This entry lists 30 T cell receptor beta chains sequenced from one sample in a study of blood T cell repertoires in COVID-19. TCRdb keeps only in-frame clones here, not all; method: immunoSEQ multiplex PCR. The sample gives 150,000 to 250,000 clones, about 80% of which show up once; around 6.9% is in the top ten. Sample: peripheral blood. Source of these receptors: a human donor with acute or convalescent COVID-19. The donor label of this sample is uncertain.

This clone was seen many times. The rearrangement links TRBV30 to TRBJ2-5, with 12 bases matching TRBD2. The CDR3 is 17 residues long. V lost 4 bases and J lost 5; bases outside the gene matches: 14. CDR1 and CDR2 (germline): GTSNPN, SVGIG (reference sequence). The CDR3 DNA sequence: TGTGCCTGGACTAGCGGGAGGGCCAAGACGCAGAGGGAGACCCAGTACTTC. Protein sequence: CAWTSGRAKTQRETQYF.

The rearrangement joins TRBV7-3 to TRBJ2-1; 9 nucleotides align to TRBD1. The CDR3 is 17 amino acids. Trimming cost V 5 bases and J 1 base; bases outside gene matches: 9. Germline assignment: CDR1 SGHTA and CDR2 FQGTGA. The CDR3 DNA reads TGTGCCAGCAGCATTACAGGGGGCAGTTCGTCCTACAATGAGCAGTTCTTC. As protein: CASSITGGSSSYNEQFF.

The CDR3 loop reads CASSVPRPAESNQPQHF. The CDR3 coding sequence is TGTGCCAGCAGTGTACCTCGTCCCGCAGAAAGCAATCAGCCCCAGCATTTT. This rearrangement joins TRBV6-1 to TRBJ1-5; D remains ambiguous. CDR1 is MNHNS and CDR2 is SASEGT in the germline V gene. The CDR3 consists of 17 residues. The V gene lost 4 bases and the J gene lost 1 base, with 17 bases spanning the gap.

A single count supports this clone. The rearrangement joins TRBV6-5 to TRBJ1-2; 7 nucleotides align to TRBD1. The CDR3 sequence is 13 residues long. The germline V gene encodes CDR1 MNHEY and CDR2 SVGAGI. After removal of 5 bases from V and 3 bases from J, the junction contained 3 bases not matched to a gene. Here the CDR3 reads CASSQTGDYGYTF. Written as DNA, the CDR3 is TGTGCCAGCAGTCAAACAGGGGACTATGGCTACACCTTC.

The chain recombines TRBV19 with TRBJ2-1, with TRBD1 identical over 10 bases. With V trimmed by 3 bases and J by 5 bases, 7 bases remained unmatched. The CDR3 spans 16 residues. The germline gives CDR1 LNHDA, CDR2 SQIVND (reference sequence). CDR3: CASSMYGTGADNEQFF. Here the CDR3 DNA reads TGTGCCAGTAGTATGTACGGGACAGGGGCCGACAATGAGCAGTTCTTC. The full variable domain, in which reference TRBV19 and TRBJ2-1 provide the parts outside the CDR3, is DGGITQSPKYLFRKEGQNVTLSCEQNLNHDAMYWYRQDPGQGLRLIYYSQIVNDFQKGDIAEGYSVSREKKESFPLTVTSAQKNPTAFYLCASSMYGTGADNEQFFGPGTRLTVL.

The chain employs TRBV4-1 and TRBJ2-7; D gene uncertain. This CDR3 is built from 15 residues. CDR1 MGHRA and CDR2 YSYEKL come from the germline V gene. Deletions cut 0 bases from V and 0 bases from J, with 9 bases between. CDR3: CASSQESDFSYEQYF. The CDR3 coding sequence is TGCGCCAGCAGCCAAGAGAGTGACTTCTCCTACGAGCAGTACTTC.

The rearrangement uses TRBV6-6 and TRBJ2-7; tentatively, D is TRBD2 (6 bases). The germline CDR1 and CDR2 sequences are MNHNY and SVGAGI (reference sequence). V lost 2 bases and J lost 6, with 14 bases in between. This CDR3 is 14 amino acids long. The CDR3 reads CASSYSPASVEQYF. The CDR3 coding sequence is TGTGCCAGCAGTTACAGCCCCGCTAGCGTCGAGCAGTACTTC.

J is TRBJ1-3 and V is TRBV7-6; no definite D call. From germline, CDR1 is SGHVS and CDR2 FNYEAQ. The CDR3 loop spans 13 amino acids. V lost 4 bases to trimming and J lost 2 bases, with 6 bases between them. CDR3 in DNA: TGTGCCAGCAGCTCCGCGCCTGGAAACACCATATATTTT. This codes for CASSSAPGNTIYF. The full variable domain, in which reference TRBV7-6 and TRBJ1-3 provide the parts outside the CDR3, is GAGVSQSPRYKVTKRGQDVALRCDPISGHVSLYWYRQALGQGPEFLTYFNYEAQQDKSGLPNDRFSAERPEGSISTLTIQRTEQRDSAMYRCASSSAPGNTIYFGEGSWLTVV.

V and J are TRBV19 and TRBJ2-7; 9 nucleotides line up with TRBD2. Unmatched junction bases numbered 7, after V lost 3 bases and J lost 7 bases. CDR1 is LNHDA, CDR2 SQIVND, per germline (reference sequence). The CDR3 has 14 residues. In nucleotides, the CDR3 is TGTGCCAGTAGTATTCTCGGACTAGCGCGAGAGCAGTACTTC. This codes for CASSILGLAREQYF. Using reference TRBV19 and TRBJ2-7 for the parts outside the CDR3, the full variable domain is DGGITQSPKYLFRKEGQNVTLSCEQNLNHDAMYWYRQDPGQGLRLIYYSQIVNDFQKGDIAEGYSVSREKKESFPLTVTSAQKNPTAFYLCASSILGLAREQYFGPGTRLTVT.

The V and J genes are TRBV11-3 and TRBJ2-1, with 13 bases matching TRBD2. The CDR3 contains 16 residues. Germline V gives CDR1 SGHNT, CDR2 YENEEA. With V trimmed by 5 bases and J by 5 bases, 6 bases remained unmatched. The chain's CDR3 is CASSQTSGRSHNEQFF. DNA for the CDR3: TGTGCCAGCAGCCAGACTAGCGGGAGGTCCCACAATGAGCAGTTCTTC.

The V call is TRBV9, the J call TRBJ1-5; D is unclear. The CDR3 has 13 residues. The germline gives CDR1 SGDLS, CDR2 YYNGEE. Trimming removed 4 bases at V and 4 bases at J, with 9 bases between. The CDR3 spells CASSLSGNQPQHF. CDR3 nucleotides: TGTGCCAGCAGCCTATCGGGGAATCAGCCCCAGCATTTT.

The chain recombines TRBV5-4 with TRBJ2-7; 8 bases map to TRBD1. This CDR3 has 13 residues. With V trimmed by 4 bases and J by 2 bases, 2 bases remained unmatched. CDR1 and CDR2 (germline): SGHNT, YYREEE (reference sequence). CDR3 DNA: TGTGCCAGCAGCCGGACAGGGACCTACGAGCAGTACTTC. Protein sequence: CASSRTGTYEQYF.

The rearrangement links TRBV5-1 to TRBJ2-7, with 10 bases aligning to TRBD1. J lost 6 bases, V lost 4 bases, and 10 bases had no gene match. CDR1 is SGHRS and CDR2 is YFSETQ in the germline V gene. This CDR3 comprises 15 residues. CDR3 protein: CASSATGTGASEQYF. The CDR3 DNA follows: TGCGCCAGCAGCGCCACCGGGACAGGGGCCTCCGAGCAGTACTTC.

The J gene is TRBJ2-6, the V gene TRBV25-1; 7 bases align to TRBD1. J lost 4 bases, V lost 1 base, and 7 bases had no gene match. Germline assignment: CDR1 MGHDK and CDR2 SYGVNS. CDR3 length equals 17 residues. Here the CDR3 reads CASSEFPTGPGANVLTF. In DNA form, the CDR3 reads TGTGCCAGCAGTGAATTCCCGACAGGGCCGGGGGCCAACGTCCTGACTTTC.

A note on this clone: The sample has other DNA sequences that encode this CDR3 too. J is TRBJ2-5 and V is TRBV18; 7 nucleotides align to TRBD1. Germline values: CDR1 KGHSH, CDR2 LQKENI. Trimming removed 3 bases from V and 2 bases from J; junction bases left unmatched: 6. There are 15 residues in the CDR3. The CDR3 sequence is CASSPRTGNQETQYF. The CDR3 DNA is TGTGCCAGCTCACCTAGGACAGGCAATCAAGAGACCCAGTACTTC.

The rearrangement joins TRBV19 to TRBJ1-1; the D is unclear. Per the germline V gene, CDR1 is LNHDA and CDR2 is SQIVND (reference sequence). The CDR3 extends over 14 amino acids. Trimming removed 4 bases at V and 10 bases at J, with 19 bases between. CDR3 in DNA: TGTGCCAGTAGTAGCCCACAGAACCGTCCTATAGCTTTCTTT. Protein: CASSSPQNRPIAFF.

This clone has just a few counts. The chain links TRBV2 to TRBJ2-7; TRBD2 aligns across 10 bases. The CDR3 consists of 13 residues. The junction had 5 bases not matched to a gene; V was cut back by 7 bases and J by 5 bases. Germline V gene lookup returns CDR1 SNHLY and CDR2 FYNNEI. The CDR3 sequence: CASIGTSVNEQYF. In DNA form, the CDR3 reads TGTGCCAGCATCGGGACTAGCGTCAACGAGCAGTACTTC.

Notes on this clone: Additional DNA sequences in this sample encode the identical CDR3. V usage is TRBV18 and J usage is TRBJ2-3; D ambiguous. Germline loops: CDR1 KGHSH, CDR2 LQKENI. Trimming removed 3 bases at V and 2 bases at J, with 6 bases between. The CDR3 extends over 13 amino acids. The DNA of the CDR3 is TGTGCCAGCTCACCTAGACTCACAGATACGCAGTATTTT. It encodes CASSPRLTDTQYF.

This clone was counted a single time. The CDR3 loop is CASSLVVAGSTGELFF. The CDR3 coding sequence is TGCGCCAGCAGCTTGGTGGTAGCGGGAAGCACCGGGGAGCTGTTTTTT. V gene TRBV5-1 combines with J gene TRBJ2-2, with 8 bases fitting TRBD2. The CDR3 is made up of 16 amino acids. Germline loops: CDR1 SGHRS, CDR2 YFSETQ. After removal of 0 bases from V and 4 bases from J, the junction contained 5 bases not matched to a gene.

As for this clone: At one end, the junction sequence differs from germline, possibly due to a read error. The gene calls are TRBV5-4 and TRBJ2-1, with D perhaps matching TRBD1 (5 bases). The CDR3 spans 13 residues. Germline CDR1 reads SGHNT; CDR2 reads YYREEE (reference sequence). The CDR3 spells CVSSLPGLDEQFF. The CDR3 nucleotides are TGTGTCAGCAGCTTGCCAGGGTTAGATGAGCAGTTCTTC.

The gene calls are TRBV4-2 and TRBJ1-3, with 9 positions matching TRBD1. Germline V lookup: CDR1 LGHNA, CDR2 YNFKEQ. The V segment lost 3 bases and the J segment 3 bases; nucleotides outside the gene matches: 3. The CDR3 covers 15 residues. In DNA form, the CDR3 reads TGTGCCAGCAGCCACCGACAGGGGGATGGAAACACCATATATTTT. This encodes CASSHRQGDGNTIYF.

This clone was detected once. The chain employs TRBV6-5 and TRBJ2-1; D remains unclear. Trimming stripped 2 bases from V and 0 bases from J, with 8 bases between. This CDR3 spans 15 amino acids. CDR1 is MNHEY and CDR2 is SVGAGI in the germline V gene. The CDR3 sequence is CASSYGGSSYNEQFF. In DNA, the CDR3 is TGTGCCAGCAGTTACGGTGGTAGCTCCTACAATGAGCAGTTCTTC.

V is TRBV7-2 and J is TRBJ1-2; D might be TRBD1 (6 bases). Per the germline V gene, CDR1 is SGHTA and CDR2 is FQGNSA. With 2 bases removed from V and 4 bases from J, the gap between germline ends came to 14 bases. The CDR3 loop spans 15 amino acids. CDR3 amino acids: CASSLWGGAVYGYTF. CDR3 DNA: TGTGCCAGCAGCTTATGGGGGGGCGCAGTCTATGGCTACACCTTC.

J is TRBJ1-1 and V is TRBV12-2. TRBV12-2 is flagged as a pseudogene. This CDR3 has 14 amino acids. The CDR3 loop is CASRPVEAGTEAFF. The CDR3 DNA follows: TGTGCAAGTCGCCCCGTCGAGGCCGGGACTGAAGCTTTCTTT.

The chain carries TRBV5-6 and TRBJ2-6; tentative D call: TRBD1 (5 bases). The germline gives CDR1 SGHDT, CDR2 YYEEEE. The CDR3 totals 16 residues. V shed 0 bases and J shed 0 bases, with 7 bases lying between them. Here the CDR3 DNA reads TGTGCCAGCAGCTTGGACAGGTTCTCTGGGGCCAACGTCCTGACTTTC. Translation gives CASSLDRFSGANVLTF.

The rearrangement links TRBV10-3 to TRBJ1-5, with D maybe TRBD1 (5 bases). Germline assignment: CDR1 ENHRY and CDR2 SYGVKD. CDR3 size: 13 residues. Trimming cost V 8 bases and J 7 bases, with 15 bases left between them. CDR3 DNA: TGTGCCATCGGGGGGGGAGAGAGGCAGCCCCAGCATTTT. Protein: CAIGGGERQPQHF.

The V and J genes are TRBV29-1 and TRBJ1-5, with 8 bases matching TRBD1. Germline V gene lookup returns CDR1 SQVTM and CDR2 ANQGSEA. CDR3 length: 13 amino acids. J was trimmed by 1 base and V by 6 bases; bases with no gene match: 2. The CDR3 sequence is CSVGTGSNQPQHF. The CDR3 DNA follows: TGCAGCGTCGGGACAGGAAGCAATCAGCCCCAGCATTTT.

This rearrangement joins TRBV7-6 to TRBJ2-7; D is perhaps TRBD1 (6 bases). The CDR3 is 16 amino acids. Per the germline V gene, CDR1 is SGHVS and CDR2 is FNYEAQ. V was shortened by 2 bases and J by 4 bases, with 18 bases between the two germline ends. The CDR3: CASSLISQGSSYEQYF. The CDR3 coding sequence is TGTGCCAGCAGCTTAATTTCGCAGGGGAGTTCATACGAGCAGTACTTC.

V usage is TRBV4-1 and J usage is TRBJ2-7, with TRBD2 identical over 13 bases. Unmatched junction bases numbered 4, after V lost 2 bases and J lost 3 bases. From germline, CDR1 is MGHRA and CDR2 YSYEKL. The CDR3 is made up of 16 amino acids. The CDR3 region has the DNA TGCGCCAGCAGCCAATCACTAGCGGGAGGGGTCTACGAGCAGTACTTC. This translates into CASSQSLAGGVYEQYF.

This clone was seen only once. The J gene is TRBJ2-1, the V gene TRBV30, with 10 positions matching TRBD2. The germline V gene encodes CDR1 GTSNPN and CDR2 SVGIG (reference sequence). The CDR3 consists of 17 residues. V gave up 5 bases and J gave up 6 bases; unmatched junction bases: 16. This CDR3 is CAWEGAAGGLSRNEQFF. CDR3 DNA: TGTGCCTGGGAAGGGGCAGCGGGAGGGTTATCGCGCAATGAGCAGTTCTTC.